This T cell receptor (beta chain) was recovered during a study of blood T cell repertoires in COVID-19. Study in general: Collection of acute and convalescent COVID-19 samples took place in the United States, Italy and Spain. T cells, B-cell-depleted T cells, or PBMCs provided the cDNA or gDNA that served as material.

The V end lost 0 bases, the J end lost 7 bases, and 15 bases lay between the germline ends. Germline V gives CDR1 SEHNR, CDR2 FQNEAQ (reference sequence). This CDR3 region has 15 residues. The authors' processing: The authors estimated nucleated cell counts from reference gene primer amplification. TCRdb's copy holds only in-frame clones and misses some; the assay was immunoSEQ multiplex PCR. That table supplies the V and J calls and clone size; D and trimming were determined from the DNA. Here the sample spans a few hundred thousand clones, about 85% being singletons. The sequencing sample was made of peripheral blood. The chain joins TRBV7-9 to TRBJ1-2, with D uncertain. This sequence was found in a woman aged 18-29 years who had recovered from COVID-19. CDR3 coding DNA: TGTGCCAGCAGCTTAGCACTGGACTCCCCGACTGGCTACACCTTC. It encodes CASSLALDSPTGYTF.